This record covers a single T cell receptor beta chain. Its antigen remains unidentified. The sample comes from a study of memory CD4+ T cells and cytomegalovirus serostatus. Study results and limitations: About 40% of the roughly 160 known CMV-associated TCRbeta sequences appeared in CD4+ memory. Suggested: most of the CMV-linked TCR signature lies in CD4+ memory cells.

Clones were read by immunoSEQ multiplex PCR, and TCRdb kept only the in-frame ones, dropping some. This repertoire shows 85,000 to 100,000 clones, roughly 80% found once; its top ten account for 3.6%. The CDR3 totals 14 residues. Trimming removed 3 bases from V and 6 bases from J, with 9 bases in between. CDR1 SGHTA and CDR2 FQGNSA come from the germline V gene. Single viable CD3+CD4+CD8-CD45RO+ cells were sorted as the memory CD4+ T cells. Serum IgG to CMV pp150, pp28, p38 and p52 defined serostatus. This chain links TRBV7-2 with TRBJ1-6; D is perhaps TRBD1 (5 bases). The receptor was derived from an adult in good health and CMV-seropositive. Sequencing used memory CD4+ T cells from blood. The CDR3, as DNA: TGTGCCAGCAGCTTTACAGGATTTAATTCACCCCTCCACTTT. Protein: CASSFTGFNSPLHF.